The source of this TCR beta chain is a study of blood T cell repertoires in COVID-19. Per the germline V gene, CDR1 is SGHRS and CDR2 is YFSETQ. This CDR3 is built from 14 residues. Trimming left V 4 bases short and J 3 bases short, with 13 bases between. This clone appeared once. This clone may be a read error of a much larger clone one base away. Other nucleotide sequences from this sample produce the same CDR3. In the original workflow: Nucleated cell number was recorded as an estimate derived from reference gene primer amplification. Sequencing was performed with immunoSEQ multiplex PCR; in TCRdb, only in-frame clones are kept and a portion is missing. The DNA was the basis for D and trimming; V, J and clone size are from that table. The profile shows 200,000 to 300,000 clones, around three quarters of them singletons.

The receptor was derived from an elderly woman with acute or convalescent COVID-19. J is TRBJ2-5 and V is TRBV5-1, with a possible D match to TRBD1 (5 bases). Sequenced: peripheral blood. CDR3 protein: CASSMGQGEETQYF. In DNA, the CDR3 is TGCGCCAGCAGCATGGGGCAGGGTGAAGAGACCCAGTACTTC.